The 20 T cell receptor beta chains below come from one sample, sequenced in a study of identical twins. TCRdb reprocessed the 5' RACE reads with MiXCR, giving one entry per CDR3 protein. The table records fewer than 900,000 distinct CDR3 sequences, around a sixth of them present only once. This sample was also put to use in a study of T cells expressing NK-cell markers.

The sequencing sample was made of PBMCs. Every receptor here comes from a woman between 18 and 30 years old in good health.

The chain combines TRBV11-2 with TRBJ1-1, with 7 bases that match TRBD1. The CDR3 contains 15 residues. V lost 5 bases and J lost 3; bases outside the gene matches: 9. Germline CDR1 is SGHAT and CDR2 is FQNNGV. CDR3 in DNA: TGTGCCAGCAGCCCAAACCAGGGGGAGGACACTGAAGCTTTCTTT. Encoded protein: CASSPNQGEDTEAFF.

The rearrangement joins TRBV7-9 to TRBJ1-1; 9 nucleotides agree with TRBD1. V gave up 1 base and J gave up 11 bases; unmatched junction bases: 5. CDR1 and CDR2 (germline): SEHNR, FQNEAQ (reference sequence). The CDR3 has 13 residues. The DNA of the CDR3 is TGTGCCAGCAGCTTAGGGACACAGGGGGCCGCTTTCTTT. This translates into CASSLGTQGAAFF. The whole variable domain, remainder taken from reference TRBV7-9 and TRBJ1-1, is DTGVSQNPRHKITKRGQNVTFRCDPISEHNRLYWYRQTLGQGPEFLTYFQNEAQLEKSRLLSDRFSAERPKGSFSTLEIQRTEQGDSAMYLCASSLGTQGAAFFGQGTRLTVV.

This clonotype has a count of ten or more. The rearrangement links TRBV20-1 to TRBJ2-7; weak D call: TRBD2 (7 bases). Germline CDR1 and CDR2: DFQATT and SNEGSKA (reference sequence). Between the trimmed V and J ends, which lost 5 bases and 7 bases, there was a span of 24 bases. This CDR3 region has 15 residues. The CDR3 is CSAGGGGTKGGEQYF. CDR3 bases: TGCAGTGCTGGCGGGGGCGGCACCAAAGGAGGGGAGCAGTACTTC.

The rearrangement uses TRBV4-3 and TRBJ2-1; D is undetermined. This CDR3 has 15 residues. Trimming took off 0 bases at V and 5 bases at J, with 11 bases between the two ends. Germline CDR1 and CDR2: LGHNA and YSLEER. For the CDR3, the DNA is TGCGCCAGCAGCCAAGAAGGTCGCCCCAACAATGAGCAGTTCTTC. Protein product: CASSQEGRPNNEQFF.

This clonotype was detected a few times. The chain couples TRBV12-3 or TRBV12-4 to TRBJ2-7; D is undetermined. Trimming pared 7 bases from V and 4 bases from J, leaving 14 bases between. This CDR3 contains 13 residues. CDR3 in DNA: TGTGCCAGCAAATTTGCGGATACGTACGAGCAGTACTTC. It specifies CASKFADTYEQYF.

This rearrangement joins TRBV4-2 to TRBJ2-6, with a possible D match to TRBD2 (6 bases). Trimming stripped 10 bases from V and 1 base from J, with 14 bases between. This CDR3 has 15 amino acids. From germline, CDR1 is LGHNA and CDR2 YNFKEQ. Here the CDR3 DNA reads TGTGCCATGAGCCCGGGGGTTTCTGGGGCCAACGTCCTGACTTTC. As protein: CAMSPGVSGANVLTF.

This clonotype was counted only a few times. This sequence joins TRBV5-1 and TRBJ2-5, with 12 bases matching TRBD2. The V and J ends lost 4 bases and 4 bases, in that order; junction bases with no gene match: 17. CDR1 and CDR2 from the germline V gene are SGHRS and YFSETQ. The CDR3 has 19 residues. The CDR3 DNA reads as TGCGCCAGCAGCCCTGGCGGGTCTAGCGGGGGGGCCAACTTAGAGACCCAGTACTTC. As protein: CASSPGGSSGGANLETQYF.

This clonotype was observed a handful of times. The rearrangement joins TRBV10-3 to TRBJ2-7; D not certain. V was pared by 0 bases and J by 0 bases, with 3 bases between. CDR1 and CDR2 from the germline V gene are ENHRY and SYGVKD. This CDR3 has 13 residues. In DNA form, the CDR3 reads TGTGCCATCAGTGAGTCAGACTCCTACGAGCAGTACTTC. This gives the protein CAISESDSYEQYF.

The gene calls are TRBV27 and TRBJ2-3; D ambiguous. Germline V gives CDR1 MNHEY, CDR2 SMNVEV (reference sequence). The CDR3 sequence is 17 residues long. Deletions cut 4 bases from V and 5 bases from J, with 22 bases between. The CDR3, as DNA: TGTGCCAGCAGTTCTTCTCGGCAGGACGGTCAAATAGATACGCAGTATTTT. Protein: CASSSSRQDGQIDTQYF.

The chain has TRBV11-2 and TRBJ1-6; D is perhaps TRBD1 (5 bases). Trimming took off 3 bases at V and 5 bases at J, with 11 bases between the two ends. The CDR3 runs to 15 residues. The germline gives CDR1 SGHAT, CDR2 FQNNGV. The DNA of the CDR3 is TGTGCCAGCAGCTTTCGGACAACTGATAATTCACCCCTCCACTTT. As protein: CASSFRTTDNSPLHF. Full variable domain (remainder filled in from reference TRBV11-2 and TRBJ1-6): EAGVAQSPRYKIIEKRQSVAFWCNPISGHATLYWYQQILGQGPKLLIQFQNNGVVDDSQLPKDRFSAERLKGVDSTLKIQPAKLEDSAVYLCASSFRTTDNSPLHFGNGTRLTVT.

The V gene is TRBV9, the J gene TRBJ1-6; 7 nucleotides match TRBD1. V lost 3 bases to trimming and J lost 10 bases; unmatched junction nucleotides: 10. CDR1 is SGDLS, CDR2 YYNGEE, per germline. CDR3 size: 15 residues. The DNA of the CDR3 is TGTGCCAGCAGCGCATCACAGGGGATGGGGTCACCCCTCCACTTT. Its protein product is CASSASQGMGSPLHF.

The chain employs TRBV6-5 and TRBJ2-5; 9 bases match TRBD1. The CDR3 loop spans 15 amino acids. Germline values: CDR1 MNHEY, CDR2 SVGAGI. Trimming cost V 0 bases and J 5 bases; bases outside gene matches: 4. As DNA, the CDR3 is TGTGCCAGCAGTTACTCGAAGGGACAGGGTGAGACCCAGTACTTC. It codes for CASSYSKGQGETQYF.

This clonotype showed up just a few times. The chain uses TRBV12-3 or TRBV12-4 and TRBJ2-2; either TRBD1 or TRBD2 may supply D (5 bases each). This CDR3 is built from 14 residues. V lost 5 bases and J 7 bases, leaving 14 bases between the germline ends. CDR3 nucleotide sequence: TGTGCCAGCAGTCGAGGGGAGTTTGGCGGGGAGCTGTTTTTT. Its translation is CASSRGEFGGELFF.

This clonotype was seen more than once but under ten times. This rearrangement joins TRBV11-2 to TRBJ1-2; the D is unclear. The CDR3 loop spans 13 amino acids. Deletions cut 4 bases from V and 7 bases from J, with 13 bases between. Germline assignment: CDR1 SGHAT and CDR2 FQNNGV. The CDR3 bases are TGTGCCAGCAGCTCCTGGGTGGAATCTGGCTACACCTTC. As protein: CASSSWVESGYTF.

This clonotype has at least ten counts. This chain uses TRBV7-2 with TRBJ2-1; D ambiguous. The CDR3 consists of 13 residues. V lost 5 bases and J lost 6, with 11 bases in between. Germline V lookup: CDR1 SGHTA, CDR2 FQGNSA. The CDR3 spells CASSIYTANEQFF. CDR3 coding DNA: TGTGCCAGCAGCATATATACGGCCAATGAGCAGTTCTTC.

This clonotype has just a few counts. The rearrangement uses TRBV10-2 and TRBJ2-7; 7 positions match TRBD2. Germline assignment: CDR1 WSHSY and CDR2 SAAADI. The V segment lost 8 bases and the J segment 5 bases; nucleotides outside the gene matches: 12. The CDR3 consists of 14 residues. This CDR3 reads CASLGGSSSHEQYF. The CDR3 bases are TGCGCCAGCCTGGGGGGGTCGTCGAGCCACGAGCAGTACTTC.

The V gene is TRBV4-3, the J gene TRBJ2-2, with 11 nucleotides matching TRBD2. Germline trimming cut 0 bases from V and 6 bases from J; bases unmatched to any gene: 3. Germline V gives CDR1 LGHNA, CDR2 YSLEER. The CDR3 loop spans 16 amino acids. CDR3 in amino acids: CASSQDSGRAPGELFF. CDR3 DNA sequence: TGCGCCAGCAGCCAAGATAGCGGGAGGGCCCCCGGGGAGCTGTTTTTT.

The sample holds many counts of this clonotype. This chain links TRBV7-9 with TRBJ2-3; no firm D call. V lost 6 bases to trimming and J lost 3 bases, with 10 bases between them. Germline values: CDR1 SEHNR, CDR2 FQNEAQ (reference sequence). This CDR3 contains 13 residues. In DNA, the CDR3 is TGTGCCAGCAGTCCCGTGGGGACAGATACGCAGTATTTT. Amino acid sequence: CASSPVGTDTQYF.

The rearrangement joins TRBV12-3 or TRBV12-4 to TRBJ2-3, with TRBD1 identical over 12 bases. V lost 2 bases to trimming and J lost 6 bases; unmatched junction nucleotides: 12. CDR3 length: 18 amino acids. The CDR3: CASSLFPGQGAGGDTQYF. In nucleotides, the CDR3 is TGTGCCAGCAGTTTATTCCCGGGACAGGGGGCAGGGGGGGATACGCAGTATTTT.

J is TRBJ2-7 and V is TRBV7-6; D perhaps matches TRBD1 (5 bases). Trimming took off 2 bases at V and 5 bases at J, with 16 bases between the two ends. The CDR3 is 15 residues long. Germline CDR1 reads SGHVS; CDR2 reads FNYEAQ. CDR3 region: CASSLSQGRTDEQYF. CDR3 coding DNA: TGTGCCAGCAGCTTAAGCCAGGGAAGAACTGACGAGCAGTACTTC.